The rows below give T cell receptor beta chains drawn from one sample of a study of post-analysis software for immune sequencing data. TCRdb recomputed calls from the PCR reads with MiXCR, one row per CDR3 protein. Counted here are 750,000 to 950,000 distinct CDR3 sequences, approximately 50% occurring once; the ten biggest clones make up roughly 4.4%. Sequences were obtained from blood. These receptors came from a girl aged 5 to 17 with multiple sclerosis. CDR3s include the opening cysteine and the closing phenylalanine or tryptophan. The order of the fields is V gene, J gene, clone size, D gene, CDR3 DNA, CDR3 protein. D genes are given only for firm matches. Only some rows state a clone size, as once, few, many or a class for expanded clones.

TRBV5-1	TRBJ2-7	.	.	TGCGCCAGCAGCCCCCCGGCGCAGTACGAGCAGTACTTC	CASSPPAQYEQYF
TRBV25-1	TRBJ2-7	.	.	TGTGCCAGCAGTGAAGACTACAGGGCCCACTACGAGCAGTACTTC	CASSEDYRAHYEQYF
TRBV5-1	TRBJ1-2	.	.	TGCGCCAGCGGCTTCGGACAACCTCGGGATGGCTACACCTTC	CASGFGQPRDGYTF
TRBV7-8	TRBJ2-7	.	TRBD2	TGTGCCAGCAGCAAAGGACTAGCGGGACCCAACGAGCAGTACTTC	CASSKGLAGPNEQYF
TRBV12-3/TRBV12-4	TRBJ2-7	.	.	TGTGCCAGCAGTTTAACCCCACGGAGGGCCAACGAGCAGTACTTC	CASSLTPRRANEQYF
TRBV5-1	TRBJ2-3	once	.	TGCGCCAGCAGCTCCGGCCCCCAGGGCGGCACAGATACGCAGTATTTT	CASSSGPQGGTDTQYF
TRBV29-1	TRBJ1-1	.	.	TGCAGCGTTGAGTATAGGTTAGTGAACACTGAAGCTTTCTTT	CSVEYRLVNTEAFF
TRBV20-1	TRBJ2-7	.	TRBD2	TGCAGTGCTAGTCCCCGACTAGCGGGGAGCTCCTACGAGCAGTACTTC	CSASPRLAGSSYEQYF
TRBV2	TRBJ2-7	.	.	TGTGCCAGCGAAGGCCCAGGCGAAAAGATCTCCTACGAGCAGTACTTC	CASEGPGEKISYEQYF
TRBV6-5	TRBJ1-1	few	.	TGTGCCAGCAGGTTATGGACAGAAAGTGAAGCTTTCTTT	CASRLWTESEAFF
TRBV19	TRBJ2-1	.	.	TGTGCCAGTAAAATTACGGGAGTAGATGGTGAGCAGTTCTTC	CASKITGVDGEQFF
TRBV10-3	TRBJ2-5	.	TRBD1	TGTGCCATCAGAGGGACAGTCCAAGAGACCCAGTACTTC	CAIRGTVQETQYF
TRBV7-9	TRBJ1-2	once	.	TGTGCCAGCAGCTTAGTTCGGGTAAACTATGGCTACACCTTC	CASSLVRVNYGYTF
TRBV29-1	TRBJ2-1	.	TRBD2	TGCAGCGTTGTCGCTAGCGGGAGGACGTACTACAATGAGCAGTTCTTC	CSVVASGRTYYNEQFF
TRBV2	TRBJ2-4	few	.	TGTGCCAGCAGTGCCGACAGGTGGGGAAACATTCAGTACTTC	CASSADRWGNIQYF
TRBV4-1	TRBJ1-4	few	TRBD1	TGCGCCAGCAGCTTTGGACAGGGAGGACTTAATGAAAAACTGTTTTTT	CASSFGQGGLNEKLFF
TRBV29-1	TRBJ2-7	.	TRBD2	TGCAGCGTTGGGGGGCCCGGGACTAGTCTCCGCTACGAGCAGTACTTC	CSVGGPGTSLRYEQYF
TRBV4-1	TRBJ2-7	few	.	TGCGCCAGCAGCTTTCCCATACTCAGGGGTTCTAGCTACGAGCAGTACTTC	CASSFPILRGSSYEQYF
TRBV7-6	TRBJ2-5	once	TRBD2	TGTGCCAGCAGCTTAGTTGCGGGGGGGCCAATGCAAGAGACCCAGTACTTC	CASSLVAGGPMQETQYF
TRBV15	TRBJ2-1	few	.	TGTGCCACCAGCAGAGGGATAAGGGAGAAAGGTAATGAGCAGTTCTTC	CATSRGIREKGNEQFF
TRBV5-6	TRBJ1-5	.	TRBD1	TGTGCCAGCAGCTTTACGACAGGGAATGGGGGCAATCAGCCCCAGCATTTT	CASSFTTGNGGNQPQHF
TRBV5-6	TRBJ2-5	.	TRBD2	TGTGCCAGCAGCCCAGCGGGGGGGCTTGAGACCCAGTACTTC	CASSPAGGLETQYF
TRBV7-9	TRBJ2-7	.	TRBD2	TGTGCCAGCAGCTCCTCTTTTTTAGCGGGAGTACTCTACGAGCAGTACTTC	CASSSSFLAGVLYEQYF
TRBV14	TRBJ2-7	.	.	TGTGCCAGCAGCCAAGTCGGGGTCGCCTACGAGCAGTACTTC	CASSQVGVAYEQYF
TRBV27	TRBJ2-7	few	TRBD1	TGTGCCAGCAGGCCCGACAGGGACCTCTACGAGCAGTACTTC	CASRPDRDLYEQYF
TRBV12-3/TRBV12-4	TRBJ2-3	once	TRBD2	TGTGCCAGCAGTCAAGGGACTAGCGGGACGTTAGATACGCAGTATTTT	CASSQGTSGTLDTQYF
TRBV29-1	TRBJ2-1	few	TRBD2	TGCAGCGTTGGTAGCGGGAGAGGGGGCTACAATGAGCAGTTCTTC	CSVGSGRGGYNEQFF
TRBV3-1	TRBJ2-7	.	.	TGTGCCAGCAGCCAAGCTAGCGCTGCTTACTACGAGCAGTACTTC	CASSQASAAYYEQYF
TRBV30	TRBJ1-2	few	.	TGTGCCTGGAGTGTAGATAGGGGGACCTATGGCTACACCTTC	CAWSVDRGTYGYTF
TRBV5-1	TRBJ2-7	.	TRBD2	TGCGCCAGCAGCTTGGGGACTAGCGGGGCGAGCTCCTACGAGCAGTACTTC	CASSLGTSGASSYEQYF
TRBV29-1	TRBJ1-2	.	.	TGCAGCGTTGAAGGGAGACTCGGGGATGGCTACACCTTC	CSVEGRLGDGYTF
TRBV7-9	TRBJ2-3	.	.	TGTGCCAGCAGCTTAAACGTTCAGGGGGGTACGCAGTATTTT	CASSLNVQGGTQYF
TRBV18	TRBJ2-5	once	.	TGTGCCAGCTCAAACCCCTTGGAGACCCAGTACTTC	CASSNPLETQYF
TRBV5-1	TRBJ2-7	.	TRBD2	TGCGCCAGCAGCTTATGGCTAGCGGGATCCTACGAGCAGTACTTC	CASSLWLAGSYEQYF
TRBV7-9	TRBJ2-7	.	.	TGTGCCAGCAGTCTCTCCCTCAGGTACGAGCAGTACTTC	CASSLSLRYEQYF
TRBV7-9	TRBJ2-1	.	.	TGTGCCAGCCTTACTAGTTCAAGTGAGCAGTTCTTC	CASLTSSSEQFF
TRBV4-2	TRBJ2-7	.	TRBD1	TGTGCCAGCAGCCACTTGGACAGGGGCTACGAGCAGTACTTC	CASSHLDRGYEQYF
TRBV11-2	TRBJ2-7	few	.	TGTGCCAGCAGCTTAGCGGTGAGCTCCTACGAGCAGTACTTC	CASSLAVSSYEQYF
TRBV15	TRBJ1-2	.	.	TGTGCCACCAGCCCCAGGAAAGGGGATGGCTACACCTTC	CATSPRKGDGYTF
TRBV12-3/TRBV12-4	TRBJ1-2	once	.	TGTGCCAGCACTCAACGCGGGGGGCTCGGCTATGGCTACACCTTC	CASTQRGGLGYGYTF
TRBV20-1	TRBJ1-2	.	.	TGCAGTGCCCACCTTAGCTCTAACTATGGCTACACCTTC	CSAHLSSNYGYTF
TRBV11-2	TRBJ2-1	once	.	TGTGCCAGCAGCCCAGACAGGACTACTTACAATGAGCAGTTCTTC	CASSPDRTTYNEQFF
TRBV30	TRBJ2-7	.	TRBD1	TGTGCCTGGAGTAAGACAGGGCAGGCAGACGAGCAGTACTTC	CAWSKTGQADEQYF
TRBV29-1	TRBJ2-5	.	.	TGCAGCGTCCTCGGCCTACAAGAGACCCAGTACTTC	CSVLGLQETQYF
TRBV19	TRBJ2-7	few	TRBD2	TGTGCCAGTAGTAGCGGGACTAGTTTCCACGAGCAGTACTTC	CASSSGTSFHEQYF
TRBV20-1	TRBJ1-2	.	TRBD1	TGCAGTGTTACCGGGACAGGACCTAACTATGGCTACACCTTC	CSVTGTGPNYGYTF
TRBV11-2	TRBJ2-7	few	.	TGTGCCAGCAGCTTAGGACCGCGGCAGAGATACGAGCAGTACTTC	CASSLGPRQRYEQYF
TRBV20-1	TRBJ2-7	.	TRBD2	TGCAGTGCTAGTAAGGGGGTGAGACTAGCGGGACTCTCCTACGAGCAGTACTTC	CSASKGVRLAGLSYEQYF
TRBV27	TRBJ1-2	few	TRBD1	TGTGCCAGCAGTTTGGGACAGGGGAGAAGCTATGGCTACACCTTC	CASSLGQGRSYGYTF
TRBV20-1	TRBJ1-2	few	.	TGCAGTGCCTTTAACTATGGCTACACCTTC	CSAFNYGYTF
TRBV29-1	TRBJ1-1	.	.	TGCAGCGGGAAGGACACTGAAGCTTTCTTT	CSGKDTEAFF
TRBV11-2	TRBJ2-1	.	.	TGTGCCAGCAGCTTAGGGGACATATACAATGAGCAGTTCTTC	CASSLGDIYNEQFF
TRBV10-3	TRBJ1-2	few	.	TGTGCCATCAGTGACCAATCGGGGGCTGGGGGTAACTATGGCTACACCTTC	CAISDQSGAGGNYGYTF